These 30 T cell receptor beta chains came from one sample sequenced in a study of blood T cell repertoires in COVID-19. Profiled with immunoSEQ multiplex PCR; TCRdb holds only in-frame clones, not every one. The sample gives around 200,000 clones, about 86% of which show up once; less than 3.5% is in the top ten. The specimen sequenced was peripheral blood. These receptors came from a man aged 50 or older with active or convalescent COVID-19.

The J gene is TRBJ1-5, the V gene TRBV27, with 9 positions matching TRBD1. In germline, CDR1 is MNHEY, CDR2 SMNVEV (reference sequence). The CDR3 extends over 19 amino acids. Trimming took 3 bases from V and 6 from J; bases not matched to a gene: 18. CDR3: CASSLSPPTGTGNRQPQHF. CDR3 DNA: TGTGCCAGCAGTTTGTCCCCCCCTACCGGGACAGGGAACCGTCAGCCCCAGCATTTT.

This sequence joins TRBV6-1 and TRBJ2-7; D is possibly TRBD1 (6 bases). The germline V and J ends were trimmed by 4 bases and 0 bases, with 16 bases remaining between them. CDR3 length equals 16 residues. Per the germline V gene, CDR1 is MNHNS and CDR2 is SASEGT. The CDR3 nucleotides read TGTGCCAGCAGTGCCCTGGGACATCAAACCTCCTACGAGCAGTACTTC. It yields the protein CASSALGHQTSYEQYF.

The J gene is TRBJ2-7, the V gene TRBV15; TRBD1 is a possible D gene (6 bases). V dropped 7 bases and J dropped 0 bases, with 13 bases sitting between them. The CDR3 consists of 14 residues. Germline V gene data show CDR1 as LNHNV and CDR2 as YYDKDF (reference sequence). This CDR3 is CATTATGSSYEQYF. The DNA of the CDR3 is TGTGCCACCACCGCTACAGGGTCCTCCTACGAGCAGTACTTC.

The chain uses TRBV7-9 and TRBJ2-7; TRBD1 might be the D (6 bases). The CDR3 is 16 residues long. Germline lookup yields CDR1 SEHNR and CDR2 FQNEAQ (reference sequence). V was shortened by 5 bases and J by 2 bases, with 19 bases between the two germline ends. The CDR3 reads CASSQLQGDSPYEQYF. The CDR3 DNA sequence: TGTGCCAGCAGCCAATTACAGGGAGATTCTCCCTACGAGCAGTACTTC.

The chain links TRBV13 to TRBJ1-6; 8 nucleotides line up with TRBD1. V gave up 7 bases and J gave up 10 bases; unmatched junction bases: 9. There are 14 residues in the CDR3. The germline V gene has CDR1 PRHDT and CDR2 FYEKMQ (reference sequence). CDR3: CASMDRDRYSPLHF. In DNA form, the CDR3 reads TGTGCCAGCATGGACCGGGACAGGTACTCACCCCTCCACTTT.

This clone was counted a single time. The chain uses TRBV9 and TRBJ2-5; 8 bases are shared with TRBD1. Germline CDR1 and CDR2: SGDLS and YYNGEE. J gave up 5 bases and V 4 bases, and 10 bases lay outside the gene matches. This CDR3 comprises 15 residues. CDR3: CASSPWTGFGETQYF. The CDR3 bases are TGTGCCAGCAGCCCCTGGACAGGGTTTGGGGAGACCCAGTACTTC.

The chain carries TRBV11-2 and TRBJ2-3, with TRBD2 as a possible D gene (5 bases). The CDR3 is made up of 12 amino acids. CDR1 and CDR2 (germline): SGHAT, FQNNGV. Between the trimmed V and J ends, which lost 2 bases and 6 bases, there was a span of 6 bases. For the CDR3, the DNA is TGTGCCAGCAGCTTAAGGAGGGATACGCAGTATTTT. Encoded protein: CASSLRRDTQYF.

This clone was detected once. The rearrangement uses TRBV6-6 and TRBJ2-1; TRBD1 agrees at 8 bases. The V gene's germline CDR1 is MNHNY and CDR2 SVGAGI (reference sequence). V trimming: 2 bases; J trimming: 7 bases; junction bases outside the gene matches: 7. CDR3 length equals 15 residues. DNA for the CDR3: TGTGCCAGCAGTTACCGGGCAGGGGGCAAAAATGAGCAGTTCTTC. The encoded protein is CASSYRAGGKNEQFF.

This clone was observed a few times. This sequence joins TRBV6-5 and TRBJ1-1, with a weak D call TRBD1 (5 bases). The CDR3 covers 15 residues. Trimming stripped 7 bases from V and 2 bases from J, with 17 bases between. The V gene's germline CDR1 is MNHEY and CDR2 SVGAGI. The CDR3 reads CASTPDSEINTEAFF. The DNA for the CDR3 is TGTGCCAGCACCCCAGACAGCGAAATAAACACTGAAGCTTTCTTT.

The CDR3 region is CASRLTGGGEKLFF. The CDR3 DNA sequence: TGTGCCAGTAGACTGACAGGGGGAGGTGAAAAACTGTTTTTT. This sequence joins TRBV19 and TRBJ1-4; 9 positions agree with TRBD1. The CDR3 contains 14 residues. Germline loops: CDR1 LNHDA, CDR2 SQIVND (reference sequence). Trimming took 6 bases from V and 7 from J; bases not matched to a gene: 6.

The rearrangement links TRBV29-1 to TRBJ2-5, with TRBD1 matching over 8 bases. CDR1 SQVTM and CDR2 ANQGSEA come from the germline V gene. V trimming: 7 bases; J trimming: 2 bases; junction bases outside the gene matches: 6. The CDR3 totals 13 residues. CDR3 residues: CSGGDRRQETQYF. The CDR3, as DNA: TGCAGCGGGGGGGACAGGAGACAAGAGACCCAGTACTTC.

V gene TRBV27 combines with J gene TRBJ1-2; 9 bases fit TRBD1. The CDR3 sequence is 15 residues long. Trimming cost V 5 bases and J 4 bases; bases outside gene matches: 8. The germline gives CDR1 MNHEY, CDR2 SMNVEV (reference sequence). The CDR3 DNA follows: TGTGCCAGCAGTGCCTCCGGGACAGGGACCTATGGCTACACCTTC. Translating gives CASSASGTGTYGYTF.

This sequence joins TRBV27 and TRBJ1-1; D unresolved. This CDR3 contains 14 residues. V lost 7 bases, J lost 2 bases, and 14 bases lay in between. Per the germline V gene, CDR1 is MNHEY and CDR2 is SMNVEV (reference sequence). Here the CDR3 reads CASTQGGYNTEAFF. As DNA, the CDR3 is TGTGCCAGCACCCAAGGAGGGTATAACACTGAAGCTTTCTTT.

This clone appeared a single time. The chain uses TRBV29-1 and TRBJ2-1; weak D call: TRBD2 (6 bases). The CDR3 loop spans 13 amino acids. CDR1 SQVTM and CDR2 ANQGSEA come from the germline V gene. Trimming pared 7 bases from V and 4 bases from J, leaving 14 bases between. CDR3 DNA: TGCAGCGGGACCCCGGGGGTTTACAATGAGCAGTTCTTC. Translation: CSGTPGVYNEQFF.

J is TRBJ2-1 and V is TRBV7-9, with 8 bases aligning to TRBD1. Losses at the gene ends were 4 bases for V and 6 bases for J; bases not matched to a gene: 8. This CDR3 region has 15 residues. Per germline, CDR1 SEHNR and CDR2 FQNEAQ (reference sequence). DNA for the CDR3: TGTGCCAGCAGCTCAACCAGGGGGCGGGTCAATGAGCAGTTCTTC. The encoded protein is CASSSTRGRVNEQFF.

The rearrangement uses TRBV7-9 and TRBJ1-4; TRBD1 matches at 7 bases. CDR1 is SEHNR and CDR2 is FQNEAQ in the germline V gene (reference sequence). The V gene end was trimmed by 5 bases and the J gene end by 11 bases; junction bases not matched to a gene: 14. This CDR3 spans 15 amino acids. CDR3 in DNA: TGTGCCAGCAGCCGAGACAGGGTACGGTCGGGGAAACTGTTTTTT. It specifies CASSRDRVRSGKLFF. Full variable domain (outside the CDR3, taken from reference TRBV7-9 and TRBJ1-4): DTGVSQNPRHKITKRGQNVTFRCDPISEHNRLYWYRQTLGQGPEFLTYFQNEAQLEKSRLLSDRFSAERPKGSFSTLEIQRTEQGDSAMYLCASSRDRVRSGKLFFGSGTQLSVL.

The chain couples TRBV28 to TRBJ1-5, with D possibly matching TRBD1 (5 bases). Per germline, CDR1 MDHEN and CDR2 SYDVKM. The CDR3 has 15 residues. V was cut by 6 bases and J by 6 bases, with 18 bases left in between. CDR3 DNA: TGTGCCAGCAGCCGAAGGGGTAGGAGTCTTCAGCCCCAGCATTTT. This translates into CASSRRGRSLQPQHF.

V is TRBV10-3 and J is TRBJ2-7, with D possibly being TRBD2 (6 bases). Germline values: CDR1 ENHRY, CDR2 SYGVKD. CDR3 length: 15 amino acids. With 8 bases removed from V and 2 bases from J, the gap between germline ends came to 19 bases. The CDR3 spells CAIGPPGRNTYEQYF. The CDR3 DNA reads as TGTGCCATCGGGCCCCCCGGGAGAAACACCTACGAGCAGTACTTC.

This clone was seen only a few times. The V call is TRBV4-1, the J call TRBJ2-7; D gene uncertain. The CDR3 is 18 residues long. Per the germline V gene, CDR1 is MGHRA and CDR2 is YSYEKL. The ends were cut back, 1 base at V and 2 bases at J, with 21 bases in the middle. In DNA, the CDR3 is TGCGCCAGCAGCCAAGTCCCAATATCTTCCCGGGTGGCCTACGAGCAGTACTTC. It yields the protein CASSQVPISSRVAYEQYF.

This clone was detected only once. The rearrangement uses TRBV18 and TRBJ2-3; 8 bases align to TRBD1. The germline V gene encodes CDR1 KGHSH and CDR2 LQKENI. The CDR3 spans 14 residues. The ends lost 6 bases at V and 1 base at J; junction bases unmatched: 3. The CDR3 sequence: CASSSTGGTDTQYF. In DNA, the CDR3 is TGTGCCAGCTCGTCGACAGGGGGCACAGATACGCAGTATTTT.

The genes are TRBV27 and TRBJ1-2; possible D gene TRBD1, 5 bases. The V and J ends lost 3 bases and 3 bases respectively, with 14 bases between them. CDR3 length equals 15 residues. Germline V gives CDR1 MNHEY, CDR2 SMNVEV (reference sequence). The CDR3 here is CASSFGQGAHYGYTF. CDR3 sequence (DNA): TGTGCCAGCAGTTTCGGCCAGGGCGCTCACTATGGCTACACCTTC.

This clone has a single count. J is TRBJ2-3 and V is TRBV18, with TRBD2 identical over 12 bases. Losses at the gene ends were 1 base for V and 1 base for J; bases not matched to a gene: 6. Germline CDR1 is KGHSH and CDR2 is LQKENI. The CDR3 covers 18 residues. The CDR3 loop is CASSPQRLAGDRTDTQYF. Here the CDR3 DNA reads TGTGCCAGCTCACCACAGAGACTAGCGGGGGACCGCACAGATACGCAGTATTTT.

CDR3 protein: CASSLSQGMSQPQHF. CDR3 nucleotides: TGTGCCAGCAGCTTGAGTCAGGGTATGAGTCAGCCCCAGCATTTT. The chain couples TRBV7-2 to TRBJ1-5; a possible D gene is TRBD1 (5 bases). Germline-derived CDR1 and CDR2 are SGHTA and FQGNSA. The V end was cut by 3 bases, the J end by 6 bases, with 15 bases between. This CDR3 contains 15 residues.

The V and J genes are TRBV11-2 and TRBJ1-1, with 9 nucleotides matching TRBD1. The germline V gene has CDR1 SGHAT and CDR2 FQNNGV. V shed 2 bases and J 4 bases; nucleotides not matched to a gene: 5. The CDR3 sequence is 15 residues long. Written as DNA, the CDR3 is TGTGCCAGCAGCTTACGGACAGGGGAGGGCACTGAAGCTTTCTTT. As protein: CASSLRTGEGTEAFF.

The chain has TRBV27 and TRBJ2-1; no firm D call. Trimming cost V 4 bases and J 2 bases, with 6 bases left between them. Germline V gene sequence: CDR1 MNHEY, CDR2 SMNVEV (reference sequence). The CDR3 extends over 13 amino acids. CDR3 nucleotides: TGTGCCAGCAGTTCAGGTACCTACAATGAGCAGTTCTTC. This translates into CASSSGTYNEQFF.

The rearrangement links TRBV5-1 to TRBJ2-5; D is uncertain. CDR3 length equals 15 residues. The germline V and J ends were trimmed by 1 base and 2 bases, with 12 bases remaining between them. Looked up from germline, CDR1 is SGHRS and CDR2 is YFSETQ. CDR3: CASSLTVGRQETQYF. Written as DNA, the CDR3 is TGCGCCAGCAGCTTGACAGTGGGCAGGCAAGAGACCCAGTACTTC.

This clone turned up a few times. The gene calls are TRBV6-1 and TRBJ1-2; weak D call: TRBD1 (5 bases). Germline CDR1 reads MNHNS; CDR2 reads SASEGT. Trimming cost V 3 bases and J 5 bases, with 10 bases left between them. The length of the CDR3 is 13 residues. The DNA for the CDR3 is TGTGCCAGCAGTGAGGTTCAGGGATATGGCTACACCTTC. This gives the protein CASSEVQGYGYTF.

The genes are TRBV7-9 and TRBJ2-1; TRBD1 agrees at 7 bases. Germline CDR1 and CDR2: SEHNR and FQNEAQ (reference sequence). The CDR3 is made up of 14 amino acids. V gave up 6 bases and J gave up 5 bases; unmatched junction bases: 7. The CDR3 DNA reads TGTGCCAGCAGACCGGGACAGCGACACAATGAGCAGTTCTTC. Translation gives CASRPGQRHNEQFF. Complete variable domain (other parts from reference TRBV7-9 and TRBJ2-1): DTGVSQNPRHKITKRGQNVTFRCDPISEHNRLYWYRQTLGQGPEFLTYFQNEAQLEKSRLLSDRFSAERPKGSFSTLEIQRTEQGDSAMYLCASRPGQRHNEQFFGPGTRLTVL.

The V gene is TRBV7-8, the J gene TRBJ2-5; 8 bases map to TRBD2. Germline V CDR1 and CDR2: SGHVS, FQNEAQ. V lost 1 base, J lost 0 bases, and 1 base stayed unmatched. The CDR3 loop spans 15 amino acids. CDR3 amino acids: CASSLVGLDQETQYF. CDR3 sequence (DNA): TGTGCCAGCAGCTTAGTGGGACTAGACCAAGAGACCCAGTACTTC.

Only a few counts were recorded for this clone. The chain recombines TRBV7-2 with TRBJ1-2, with TRBD1 as a possible D gene (6 bases). V shed 3 bases and J shed 2 bases, with 13 bases lying between them. CDR1 is SGHTA, CDR2 FQGNSA, per germline. The CDR3 extends over 15 amino acids. In nucleotides, the CDR3 is TGTGCCAGCAGCTTCAGACCGACAGGAAACTATGGCTACACCTTC. It encodes CASSFRPTGNYGYTF. Based on the CDR3 plus reference TRBV7-2 and TRBJ1-2, the full variable domain is GAGVSQSPSNKVTEKGKDVELRCDPISGHTALYWYRQSLGQGLEFLIYFQGNSAPDKSGLPSDRFSAERTGGSVSTLTIQRTQQEDSAVYLCASSFRPTGNYGYTFGSGTRLTVV.